Detailed here is one T cell receptor beta chain. Its antigen remains unidentified. The missing conserved phenylalanine or tryptophan at the end of this CDR3 makes a read error likely. Amplified TCR beta CDR3 regions came from RNA transcripts. The HTBI set primed first-round TCR CDR3 RT-PCR. One entry per CDR3 protein, called by TCRdb with MiXCR from the multiplex PCR reads. The sample shows about 400,000 distinct CDR3 sequences, around an eighth of them seen only once. This CDR3 region has 15 residues. V shed 4 bases and J 0 bases; nucleotides not matched to a gene: 6. The V gene's germline CDR1 is MDHEN and CDR2 SYDVKM. The sample comes from a study of T cells in Graves' hyperthyroidism and ophthalmopathy. Whole-study results and caveats: Stable hyperthyroidism was separated from ophthalmopathy by a model based on 13 V-J features. In the blood, most expanded thyroid clonotypes above 0.001 appeared as well.

An approximately 9.4 ml volume of fresh peripheral blood provided the PBMCs. Sequencing used blood. The source of this sequence is a man aged 50-60 years with Graves' ophthalmopathy. This chain connects TRBV28 to TRBJ2-7; 7 bases match TRBD2. In nucleotides, the CDR3 is TGTGCCAGCAGTTCCCCGTGGGAGGGCTCCTACGAGCAGTACTCC. The encoded protein is CASSSPWEGSYEQYS.